This T cell receptor (beta chain) was found in a study of cytomegalovirus exposure and HLA in healthy donors. The protocol was immunoSEQ multiplex PCR, while the TCRdb copy is restricted to in-frame clones and leaves out a portion. Among around 65,000 clones listed, nearly 95% were seen once. The trim removed 3 bases at V and 0 bases at J, leaving 9 bases unmatched. Per the germline V gene, CDR1 is SEHNR and CDR2 is FQNEAQ (reference sequence). CDR3 length equals 18 residues. The sequencing sample was made of PBMCs. The V call is TRBV7-9, the J call TRBJ2-7; 12 bases map to TRBD1. The receptor comes from a young man in good health and CMV-seropositive. CDR3 in DNA: TGTGCCAGCAGCTTTCCGGGACAGGGGGCCCGACTCTCCTACGAGCAGTACTTC. The encoded protein is CASSFPGQGARLSYEQYF. Combining the CDR3 with reference TRBV7-9 and TRBJ2-7 gives the whole variable domain DTGVSQNPRHKITKRGQNVTFRCDPISEHNRLYWYRQTLGQGPEFLTYFQNEAQLEKSRLLSDRFSAERPKGSFSTLEIQRTEQGDSAMYLCASSFPGQGARLSYEQYFGPGTRLTVT.